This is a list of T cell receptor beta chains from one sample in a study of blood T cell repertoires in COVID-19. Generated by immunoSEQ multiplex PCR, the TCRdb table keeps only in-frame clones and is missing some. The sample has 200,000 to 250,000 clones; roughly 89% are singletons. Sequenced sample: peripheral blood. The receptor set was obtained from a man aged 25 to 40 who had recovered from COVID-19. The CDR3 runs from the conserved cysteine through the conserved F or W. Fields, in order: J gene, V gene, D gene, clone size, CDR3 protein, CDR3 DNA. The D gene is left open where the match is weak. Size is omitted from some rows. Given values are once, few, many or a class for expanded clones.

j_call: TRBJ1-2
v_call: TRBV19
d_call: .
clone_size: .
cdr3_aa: CASIGRGNYGYTF
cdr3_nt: TGTGCCAGTATCGGCAGGGGCAACTATGGCTACACCTTC

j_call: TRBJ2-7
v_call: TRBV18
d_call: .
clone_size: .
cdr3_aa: CASSPGEPYEQYF
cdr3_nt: TGTGCCAGCTCACCGGGAGAGCCCTACGAGCAGTACTTC

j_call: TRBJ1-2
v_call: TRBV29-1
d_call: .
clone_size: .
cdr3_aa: CSVGEARDGYTF
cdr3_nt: TGCAGCGTTGGCGAGGCGCGGGATGGCTACACCTTC

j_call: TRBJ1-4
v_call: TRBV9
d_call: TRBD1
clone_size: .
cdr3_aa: CASSTKRQGATNEKLFF
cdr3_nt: TGTGCCAGCAGCACTAAAAGACAGGGAGCAACTAATGAAAAACTGTTTTTT

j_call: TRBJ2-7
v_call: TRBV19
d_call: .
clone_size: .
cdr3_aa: CATNRDNSYEQYF
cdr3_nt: TGTGCCACCAACCGGGACAACTCCTACGAGCAGTACTTC

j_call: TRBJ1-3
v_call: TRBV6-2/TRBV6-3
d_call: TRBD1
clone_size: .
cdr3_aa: CASSSPGQGEYTIYF
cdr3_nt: TGTGCCAGCAGTTCTCCAGGACAGGGGGAATACACCATATATTTT

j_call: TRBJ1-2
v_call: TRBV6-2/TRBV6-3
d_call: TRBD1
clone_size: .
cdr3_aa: CASTPPGQGWNGYTF
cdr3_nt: TGTGCCAGCACCCCTCCGGGACAGGGGTGGAATGGCTACACCTTC

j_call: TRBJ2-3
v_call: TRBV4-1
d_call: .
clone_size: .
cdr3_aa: CASSQLGGTDTQYF
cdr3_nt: TGCGCCAGCAGCCAATTAGGGGGCACAGATACGCAGTATTTT

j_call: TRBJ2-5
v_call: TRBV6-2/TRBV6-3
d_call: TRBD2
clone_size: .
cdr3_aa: CASSSFGGTQETQYF
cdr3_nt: TGTGCCAGCAGTTCCTTCGGGGGGACCCAAGAGACCCAGTACTTC

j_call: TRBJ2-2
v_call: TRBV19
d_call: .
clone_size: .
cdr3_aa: CASSIGAANTGELFF
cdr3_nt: TGTGCCAGTAGTATAGGGGCAGCGAACACCGGGGAGCTGTTTTTT

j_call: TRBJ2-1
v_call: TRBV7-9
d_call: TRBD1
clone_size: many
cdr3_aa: CASSLGWSGGNEQFF
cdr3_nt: TGTGCCAGCAGCTTGGGGTGGTCAGGGGGCAATGAGCAGTTCTTC

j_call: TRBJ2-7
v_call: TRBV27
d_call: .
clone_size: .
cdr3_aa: CASSFLEGHYEQYF
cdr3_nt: TGTGCCAGCAGTTTCTTAGAGGGCCACTACGAGCAGTACTTC

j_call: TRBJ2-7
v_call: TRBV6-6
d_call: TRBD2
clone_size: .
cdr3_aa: CASRSIAGALREQYF
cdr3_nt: TGTGCCAGCAGGTCAATAGCGGGGGCCCTCCGCGAGCAGTACTTC

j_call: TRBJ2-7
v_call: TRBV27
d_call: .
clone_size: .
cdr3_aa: CASSLSGLSYEQYF
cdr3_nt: TGTGCCAGCAGTTTATCGGGGCTCTCCTACGAGCAGTACTTC

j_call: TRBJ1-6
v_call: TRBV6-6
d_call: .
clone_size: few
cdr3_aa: CASSYDTGTSSSPLHF
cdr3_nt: TGTGCCAGCAGTTACGATACCGGGACATCAAGTTCACCCCTCCACTTT

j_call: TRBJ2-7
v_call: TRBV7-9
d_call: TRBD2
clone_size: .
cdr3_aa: CASSLDLAGGRWYEQYF
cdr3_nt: TGTGCCAGCAGCTTAGACCTAGCGGGGGGCAGATGGTACGAGCAGTACTTC

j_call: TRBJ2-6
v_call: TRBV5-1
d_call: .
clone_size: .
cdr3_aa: CASSLYSWGTGPSGANVLTF
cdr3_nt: TGCGCCAGCAGCTTGTATTCATGGGGGACTGGCCCCTCTGGGGCCAACGTCCTGACTTTC

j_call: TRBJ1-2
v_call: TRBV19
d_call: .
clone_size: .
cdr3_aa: CASSIKAGSSYGYTF
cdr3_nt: TGTGCCAGTAGTATAAAGGCGGGGAGCAGCTATGGCTACACCTTC

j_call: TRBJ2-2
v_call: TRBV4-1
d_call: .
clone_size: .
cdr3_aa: CASSFDGDTGELFF
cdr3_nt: TGCGCCAGCAGCTTCGACGGGGACACCGGGGAGCTGTTTTTT

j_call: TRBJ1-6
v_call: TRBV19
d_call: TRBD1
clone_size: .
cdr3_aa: CASSDRVDNSPLHF
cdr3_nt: TGTGCCAGTAGTGACAGGGTGGACAATTCACCCCTCCACTTT

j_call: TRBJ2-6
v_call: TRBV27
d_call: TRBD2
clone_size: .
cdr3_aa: CASSFRVGTSGSSSGANVLTF
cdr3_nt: TGTGCCAGCAGTTTCAGGGTGGGGACTAGCGGATCTAGCTCTGGGGCCAACGTCCTGACTTTC

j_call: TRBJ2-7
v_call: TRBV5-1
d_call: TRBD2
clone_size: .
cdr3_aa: CASSNSGAAYEQYF
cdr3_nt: TGCGCCAGCTCAAATAGCGGGGCCGCCTACGAGCAGTACTTC

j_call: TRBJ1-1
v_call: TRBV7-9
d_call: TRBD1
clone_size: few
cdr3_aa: CASSEEDRQAFF
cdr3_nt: TGTGCCAGCAGCGAAGAGGACAGGCAAGCTTTCTTT

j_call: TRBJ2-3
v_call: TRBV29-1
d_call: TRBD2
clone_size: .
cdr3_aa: CSARAGGADTQYF
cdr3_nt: TGCAGCGCCCGAGCGGGAGGGGCAGATACGCAGTATTTT

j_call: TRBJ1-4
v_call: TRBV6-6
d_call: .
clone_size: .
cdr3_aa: CASKTREGGKLFF
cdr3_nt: TGTGCCAGCAAAACCCGGGAGGGAGGAAAACTGTTTTTT

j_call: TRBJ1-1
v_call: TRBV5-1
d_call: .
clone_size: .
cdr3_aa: CASSLGGVTEAFF
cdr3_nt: TGCGCCAGCAGCTTGGGCGGGGTTACTGAAGCTTTCTTT

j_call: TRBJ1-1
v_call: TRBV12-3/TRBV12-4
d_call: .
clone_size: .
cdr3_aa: CASSLAERAQAFF
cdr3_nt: TGTGCCAGCAGTTTAGCGGAGAGGGCTCAAGCTTTCTTT

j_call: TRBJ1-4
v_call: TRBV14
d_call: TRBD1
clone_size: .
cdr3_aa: CASSPQRGPRLFF
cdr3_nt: TGTGCCAGCAGCCCCCAAAGGGGGCCGCGACTGTTTTTT

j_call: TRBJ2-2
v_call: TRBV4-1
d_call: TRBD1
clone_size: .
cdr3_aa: CASSQVTGASGELFF
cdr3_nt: TGCGCCAGCAGCCAAGTCACAGGGGCTAGCGGGGAGCTGTTTTTT

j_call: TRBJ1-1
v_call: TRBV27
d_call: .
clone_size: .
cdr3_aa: CASQGLNTEAFF
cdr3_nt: TGTGCCAGCCAGGGGTTGAACACTGAAGCTTTCTTT

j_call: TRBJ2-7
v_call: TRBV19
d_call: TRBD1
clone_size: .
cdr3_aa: CASSSSTGTALKSYEQYF
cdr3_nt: TGTGCCAGTAGTTCCTCCACCGGGACAGCCCTAAAGAGCTACGAGCAGTACTTC

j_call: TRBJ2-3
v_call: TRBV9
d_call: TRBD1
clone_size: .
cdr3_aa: CASSVGDRGRDTDTQYF
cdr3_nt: TGTGCCAGCAGCGTAGGGGACAGGGGGCGAGACACAGATACGCAGTATTTT

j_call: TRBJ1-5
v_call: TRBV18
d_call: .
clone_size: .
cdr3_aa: CASSPGSPSSNQPQHF
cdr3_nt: TGTGCCAGCTCACCCGGGTCTCCCTCAAGCAATCAGCCCCAGCATTTT

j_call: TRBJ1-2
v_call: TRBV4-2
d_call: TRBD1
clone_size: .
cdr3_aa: CASSQGPTGQVFYYGYTF
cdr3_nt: TGTGCCAGCAGCCAAGGCCCTACGGGACAGGTCTTCTACTATGGCTACACCTTC

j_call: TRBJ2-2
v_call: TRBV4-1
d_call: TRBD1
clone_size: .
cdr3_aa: CASSPRGQGGTGELFF
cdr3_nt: TGCGCCAGCAGCCCGCGGGGACAGGGGGGAACCGGGGAGCTGTTTTTT

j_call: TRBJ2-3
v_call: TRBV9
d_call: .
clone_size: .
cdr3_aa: CASSVELGTDTQYF
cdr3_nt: TGTGCCAGCAGCGTAGAACTGGGCACAGATACGCAGTATTTT

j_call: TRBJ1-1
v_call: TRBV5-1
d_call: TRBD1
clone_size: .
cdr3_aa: CASSTDGTGKGMNTEAFF
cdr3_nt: TGCGCCAGCTCGACGGACGGGACAGGGAAGGGAATGAACACTGAAGCTTTCTTT

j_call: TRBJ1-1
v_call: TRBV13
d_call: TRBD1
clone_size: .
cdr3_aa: CASSPPGGNTEAFF
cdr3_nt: TGTGCCAGCAGCCCTCCAGGGGGGAACACTGAAGCTTTCTTT

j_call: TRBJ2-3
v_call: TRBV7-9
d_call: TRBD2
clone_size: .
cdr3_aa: CASSLALGTSGGQDTQYF
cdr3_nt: TGTGCCAGCAGCTTAGCCCTGGGGACTAGCGGGGGCCAGGATACGCAGTATTTT

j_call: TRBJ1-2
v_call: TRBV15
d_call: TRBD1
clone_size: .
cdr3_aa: CATSRELTGIGYGYTF
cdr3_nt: TGTGCCACCAGCAGAGAACTGACAGGGATCGGCTATGGCTACACCTTC

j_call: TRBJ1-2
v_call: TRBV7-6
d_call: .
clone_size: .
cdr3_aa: CASSLGWGGYTF
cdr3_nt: TGTGCCAGCAGCTTAGGTTGGGGCGGCTACACCTTC

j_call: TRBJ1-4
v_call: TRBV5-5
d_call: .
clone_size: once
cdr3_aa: CASSLQPGRSEKLFF
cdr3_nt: TGTGCCAGCAGCTTGCAGCCAGGGCGGTCTGAAAAACTGTTTTTT

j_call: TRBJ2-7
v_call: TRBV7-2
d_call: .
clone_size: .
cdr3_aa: CASSLMREAHEQYF
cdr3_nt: TGTGCCAGCAGCTTAATGAGGGAGGCCCACGAGCAGTACTTC

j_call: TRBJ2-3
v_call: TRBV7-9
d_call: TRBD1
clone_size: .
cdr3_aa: CASRFTGTETDTQYF
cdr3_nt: TGTGCCAGCAGGTTCACCGGGACAGAGACAGATACGCAGTATTTT

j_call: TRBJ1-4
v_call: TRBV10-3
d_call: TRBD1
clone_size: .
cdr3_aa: CAISGQGNEKLFF
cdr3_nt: TGTGCCATCAGTGGACAGGGGAATGAAAAACTGTTTTTT

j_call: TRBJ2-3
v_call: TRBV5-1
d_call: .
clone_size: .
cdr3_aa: CASSLFGDTQYF
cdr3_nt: TGCGCCAGCAGCCTATTCGGGGATACGCAGTATTTT

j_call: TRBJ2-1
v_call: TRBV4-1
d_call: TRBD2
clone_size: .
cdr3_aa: CASSQETSGGNEQFF
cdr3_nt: TGCGCCAGCAGCCAAGAGACTAGCGGGGGTAATGAGCAGTTCTTC

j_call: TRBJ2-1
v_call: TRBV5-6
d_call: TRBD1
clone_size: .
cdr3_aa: CASRLDRGTYNEQFF
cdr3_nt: TGTGCCAGCAGGCTTGACAGGGGAACTTACAATGAGCAGTTCTTC

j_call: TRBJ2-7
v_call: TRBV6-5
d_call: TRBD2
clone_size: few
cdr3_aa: CASSTGGPSYEQYF
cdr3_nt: TGTGCCAGCAGCACGGGGGGACCCTCCTACGAGCAGTACTTC

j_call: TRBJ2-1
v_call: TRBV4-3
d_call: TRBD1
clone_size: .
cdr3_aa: CASSQGFGTEIYNEQFF
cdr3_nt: TGCGCCAGCAGCCAGGGCTTCGGGACAGAGATCTACAATGAGCAGTTCTTC

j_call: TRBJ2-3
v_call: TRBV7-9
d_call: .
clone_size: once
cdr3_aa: CASSPLSGSTDTQYF
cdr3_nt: TGTGCCAGCAGCCCCTTATCGGGGAGCACAGATACGCAGTATTTT

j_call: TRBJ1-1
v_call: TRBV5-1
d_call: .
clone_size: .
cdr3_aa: CASSLSRGNTEAFF
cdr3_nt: TGCGCCAGCAGCTTGAGCCGGGGAAACACTGAAGCTTTCTTT

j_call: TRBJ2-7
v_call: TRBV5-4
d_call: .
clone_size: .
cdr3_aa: CASSFSGRVGEQYF
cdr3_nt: TGTGCCAGCAGCTTTTCCGGCAGGGTGGGGGAGCAGTACTTC

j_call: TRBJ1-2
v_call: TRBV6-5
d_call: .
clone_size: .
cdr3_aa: CASHTINYGYTF
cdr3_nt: TGTGCCAGCCACACGATTAACTATGGCTACACCTTC

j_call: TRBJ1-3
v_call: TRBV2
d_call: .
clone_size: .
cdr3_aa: CASSLEGFGNTIYF
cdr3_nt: TGTGCCAGCAGCCTGGAGGGTTTTGGAAACACCATATATTTT

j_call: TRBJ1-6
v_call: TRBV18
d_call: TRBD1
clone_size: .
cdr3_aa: CASSPILDRIASPLHF
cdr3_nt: TGTGCCAGCTCACCTATTCTGGACAGGATAGCTTCACCCCTCCACTTT